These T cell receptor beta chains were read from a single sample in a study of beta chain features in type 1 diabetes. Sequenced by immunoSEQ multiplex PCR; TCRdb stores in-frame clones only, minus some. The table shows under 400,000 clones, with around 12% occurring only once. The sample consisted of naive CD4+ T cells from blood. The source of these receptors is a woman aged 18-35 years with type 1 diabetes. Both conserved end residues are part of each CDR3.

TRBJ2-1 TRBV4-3 CASSQGSGLSYNEQFF
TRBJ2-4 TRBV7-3 CASSLEAQNIQYF
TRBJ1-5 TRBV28 CASSLPNRVHQPQHF
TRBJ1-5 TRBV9 CASSPTGQPNQPQHF
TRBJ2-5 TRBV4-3 CASSHGTYQETQYF
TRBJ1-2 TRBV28 CASSLDRGRGGYTF
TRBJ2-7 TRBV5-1 CASSKGRDRVAYEQYF
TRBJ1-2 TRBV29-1 CSGGQGSYGYTF
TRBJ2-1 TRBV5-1 CASSLLRLEPYNEQFF
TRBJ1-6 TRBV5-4 CASSWGGQEGSPLHF
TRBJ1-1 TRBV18 CASSPRSHTEAFF
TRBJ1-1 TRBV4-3 CASSHAGYTEAFF
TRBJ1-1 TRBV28 CASSPQGPRTEAFF
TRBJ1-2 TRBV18 CASSPDSSYGYTF
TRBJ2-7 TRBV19 CASSRTSGRYEQYF
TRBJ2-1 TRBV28 CASTLGLVDEQFF
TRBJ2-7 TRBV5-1 CASSLEQGNGQYF
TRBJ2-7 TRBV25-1 CASSAPGSLYEQYF
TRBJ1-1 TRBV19 CASTHPPRGSNTEAFF
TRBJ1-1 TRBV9 CASSVTHKSNTEAFF
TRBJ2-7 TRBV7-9 CASSPSASSYEQYF
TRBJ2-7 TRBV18 CASSPWTSGSYEQYF
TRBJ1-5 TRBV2 CASSGTGEVQPQHF
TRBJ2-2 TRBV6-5 CASSRQGWNTGELFF
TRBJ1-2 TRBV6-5 CASSAGTNYGYTF